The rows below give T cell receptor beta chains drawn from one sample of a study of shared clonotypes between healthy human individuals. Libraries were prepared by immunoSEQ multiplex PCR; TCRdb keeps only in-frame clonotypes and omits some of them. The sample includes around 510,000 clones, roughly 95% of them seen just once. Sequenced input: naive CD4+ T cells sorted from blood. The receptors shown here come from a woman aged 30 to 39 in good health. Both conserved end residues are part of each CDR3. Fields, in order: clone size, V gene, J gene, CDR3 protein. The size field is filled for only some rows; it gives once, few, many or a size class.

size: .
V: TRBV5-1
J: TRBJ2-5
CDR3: CASSFQTDRQETQYF

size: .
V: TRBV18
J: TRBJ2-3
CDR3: CASSLNRFAAQYF

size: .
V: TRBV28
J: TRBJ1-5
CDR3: CASSNLRPAPQHF

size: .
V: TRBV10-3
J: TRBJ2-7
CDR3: CAISEGLAGPYEQYF

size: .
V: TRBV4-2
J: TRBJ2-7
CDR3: CASSPQREVYEQYF

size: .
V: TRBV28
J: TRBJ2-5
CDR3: CATTTRQETQYF

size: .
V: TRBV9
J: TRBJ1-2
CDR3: CASSVELGGFNYGYTF

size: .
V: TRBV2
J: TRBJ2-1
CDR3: CASSTPGLAGQTMDEQFF

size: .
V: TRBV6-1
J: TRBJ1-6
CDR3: CATTLRDRGSPLHF

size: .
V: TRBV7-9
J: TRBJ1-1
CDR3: CASSSTAGTGEAFF

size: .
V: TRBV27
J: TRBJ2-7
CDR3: CASSFDRFTYEQYF

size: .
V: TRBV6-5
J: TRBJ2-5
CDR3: CASSYGTSGSRGTQYF

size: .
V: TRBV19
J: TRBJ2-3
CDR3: CASRAGGLSRTDTQYF

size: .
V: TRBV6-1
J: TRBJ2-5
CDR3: CASSGGSGTQYF

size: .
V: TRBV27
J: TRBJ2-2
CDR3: CASSLIDGELFF

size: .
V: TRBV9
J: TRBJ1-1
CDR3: CASSVEGDTEAFF

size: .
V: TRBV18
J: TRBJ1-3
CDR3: CASSPWPGQGAIAGNTIYF

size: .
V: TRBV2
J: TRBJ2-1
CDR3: CASSGFREQFF

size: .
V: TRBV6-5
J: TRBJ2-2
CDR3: CASRREPGELFF

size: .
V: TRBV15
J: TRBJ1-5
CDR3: CATSRVPPPSLHQPQHF

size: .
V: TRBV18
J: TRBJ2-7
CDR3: CASSPVSGESYEQYF

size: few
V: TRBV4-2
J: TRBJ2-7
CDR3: CASSPPSRDAPEQYF

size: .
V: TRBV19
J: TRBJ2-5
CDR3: CASSRTVRAETQYF

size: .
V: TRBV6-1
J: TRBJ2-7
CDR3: CASSDRGRTYEQYF

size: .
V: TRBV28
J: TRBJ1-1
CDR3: CASMGRNTEAFF

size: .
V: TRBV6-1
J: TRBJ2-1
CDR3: CASGRLVWNEQFF

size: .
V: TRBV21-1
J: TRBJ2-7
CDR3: CASSEATSGSRSYEQYF

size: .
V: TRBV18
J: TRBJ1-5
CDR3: CASSRRGPNQPQHF

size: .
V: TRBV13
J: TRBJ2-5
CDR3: CASSFAPSGRETQYF

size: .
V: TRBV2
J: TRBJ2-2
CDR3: CASSELEEAGELFF

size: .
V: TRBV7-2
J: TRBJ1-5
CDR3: CASSSFVGGGQPQHF

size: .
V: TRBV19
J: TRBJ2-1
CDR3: CASSIPGQGADEQFF

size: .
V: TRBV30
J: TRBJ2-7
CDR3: CAAPDPDPPYEQYF

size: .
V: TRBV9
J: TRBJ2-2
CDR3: CASSPRTHTGELFF

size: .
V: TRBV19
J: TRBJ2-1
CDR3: CASVGTSGSLSYNEQFF

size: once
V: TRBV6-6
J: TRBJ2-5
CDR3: CASSYGVGETQYF

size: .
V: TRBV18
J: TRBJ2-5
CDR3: CASSPPGGFMETQYF

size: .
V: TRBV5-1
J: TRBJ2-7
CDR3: CASSWRGDEQYF

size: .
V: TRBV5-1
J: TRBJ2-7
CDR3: CASSRLAGSEYEQYF